Presented here are 22 T cell receptor beta chains from one specimen sequenced in a study of shared clonotypes between healthy human individuals. Only in-frame clones appear in the TCRdb table, and some are missing; sequencing was by immunoSEQ multiplex PCR. Among approximately 980,000 clones listed, approximately 80% were seen once. Sequenced: memory CD4+ T cells sorted from blood. Subset reported: CD45RA-negative fraction. The source is a young man in good health.

The rearrangement links TRBV6-5 to TRBJ2-7; TRBD2 matches at 7 bases. This CDR3 has 13 amino acids. V was clipped by 6 bases and J by 4 bases; unmatched bases: 6. Germline V gene lookup returns CDR1 MNHEY and CDR2 SVGAGI. The CDR3 DNA reads TGTGCCAGCAGGGCGGGGGAGCTTTACGAGCAGTACTTC. Its translation is CASRAGELYEQYF.

The DNA for the CDR3 is TGTGCCAGCAGCCGAGTATCTGAAGCTTTCTTT. Protein sequence: CASSRVSEAFF. The rearrangement links TRBV6-6 to TRBJ1-1; D is ambiguous. V was trimmed by 6 bases and J by 6 bases, leaving 8 bases between them. The CDR3 extends over 11 amino acids. Germline V gives CDR1 MNHNY, CDR2 SVGAGI (reference sequence).

The chain links TRBV30 to TRBJ2-3, with TRBD2 matching over 9 bases. The J segment lost 8 bases and the V segment lost 3 bases, leaving 9 bases of the junction unmatched. CDR1 and CDR2 (germline): GTSNPN, SVGIG (reference sequence). This CDR3 spans 14 amino acids. The CDR3 loop is CAWRSSGRTGTQYF. As DNA, the CDR3 is TGTGCCTGGAGATCGAGCGGGAGGACCGGTACGCAGTATTTT.

The chain uses TRBV4-2 and TRBJ2-1; no clear D gene. Per germline, CDR1 LGHNA and CDR2 YNFKEQ. V was shortened by 7 bases and J by 4 bases, with 14 bases between the two germline ends. This CDR3 region has 14 residues. CDR3 coding DNA: TGTGCCAGCACCCCAAGCGACAATTACAATGAGCAGTTCTTC. Translated, it gives CASTPSDNYNEQFF.

On this clone: At one of its ends the junction is not consistent with the germline gene, which may arise from a read error. V is TRBV7-2 and J is TRBJ2-5; D is perhaps TRBD1 (5 bases). The CDR3 extends over 10 amino acids. Germline CDR1 and CDR2: SGHTA and FQGNSA. CDR3 nucleotide sequence: TGTGCCAGCAGCTTTACAGGTAAGGACTTC. Translation: CASSFTGKDF.

This chain connects TRBV10-3 to TRBJ1-3, with D perhaps matching TRBD1 (5 bases). CDR1 is ENHRY and CDR2 is SYGVKD in the germline V gene. Trimming took 6 bases from V and 4 from J, leaving 16 bases between them. This CDR3 has 15 amino acids. The CDR3 spells CAIRSSTGDGNTIYF. CDR3 in DNA: TGTGCCATCAGGTCGTCAACAGGCGACGGAAACACCATATATTTT.

This clone has only a few counts. J is TRBJ2-5 and V is TRBV7-6, with 7 bases lining up with TRBD1. Germline values: CDR1 SGHVS, CDR2 FNYEAQ. The CDR3 contains 14 residues. With V trimmed by 5 bases and J by 5 bases, 8 bases remained unmatched. Written as DNA, the CDR3 is TGTGCCAGCAGCCCCCCGACAGGGCGGGAGACCCAGTACTTC. It encodes CASSPPTGRETQYF.

The chain has TRBV2 and TRBJ2-5, with 9 bases aligning to TRBD1. This CDR3 is 15 amino acids long. The junction had 6 bases not matched to a gene; V was cut back by 6 bases and J by 1 base. CDR1 is SNHLY, CDR2 FYNNEI, per germline. In nucleotides, the CDR3 is TGTGCCAGCAGCTTAAACAGGGGGCGCCAAGAGACCCAGTACTTC. Its translation is CASSLNRGRQETQYF.

The chain joins TRBV7-2 to TRBJ2-6, with D tentatively TRBD2 (5 bases). The germline V and J ends were trimmed by 5 bases and 2 bases, with 10 bases remaining between them. This CDR3 has 15 amino acids. Germline V gene sequence: CDR1 SGHTA, CDR2 FQGNSA. CDR3 in DNA: TGTGCCAGCAGCCAGGACGGGGCTGGGGCCAACGTCCTGACTTTC. It encodes CASSQDGAGANVLTF.

The rearrangement uses TRBV5-6 and TRBJ2-5, with D possibly called TRBD1 or TRBD2 (7 bases each). Germline V gives CDR1 SGHDT, CDR2 YYEEEE. The CDR3 is 15 amino acids. The V end was cut by 1 base, the J end by 5 bases, with 15 bases between. In DNA form, the CDR3 reads TGTGCCAGCAGCTTGCTTCCAGGGGGGGCGGAGACCCAGTACTTC. This translates into CASSLLPGGAETQYF.

V and J are TRBV11-2 and TRBJ1-1; D gene ambiguous. Germline CDR1 is SGHAT and CDR2 is FQNNGV. V lost 2 bases, J lost 1 base, and 11 bases lay in between. The CDR3 runs to 15 residues. The CDR3 here is CASSLQEAGNTEAFF. CDR3 sequence (DNA): TGTGCCAGCAGCTTACAGGAAGCGGGGAACACTGAAGCTTTCTTT.

The chain links TRBV30 to TRBJ2-7; D is unclear. The CDR3 is 12 residues long. Germline assignment: CDR1 GTSNPN and CDR2 SVGIG (reference sequence). V lost 0 bases and J 3 bases, leaving 6 bases between the germline ends. In DNA form, the CDR3 reads TGTGCCTGGAGTGTATTAGTCTACGAGCAGTACTTC. The encoded protein is CAWSVLVYEQYF.

The rearrangement links TRBV27 to TRBJ1-5, with TRBD1 identical over 9 bases. V lost 5 bases, J lost 4 bases, and 12 bases stayed unmatched. This CDR3 is built from 17 residues. Germline CDR1 MNHEY, CDR2 SMNVEV (reference sequence). CDR3 loop: CASSPRTGVRMNQPQHF. Here the CDR3 DNA reads TGTGCCAGCAGTCCCCGGACAGGGGTGAGAATGAATCAGCCCCAGCATTTT.

In this sample, this clone turned up once. The chain couples TRBV28 to TRBJ2-1; no definite D call. Germline CDR1 is MDHEN and CDR2 is SYDVKM. Deletions cut 5 bases from V and 1 base from J, with 6 bases between. CDR3 length: 13 amino acids. CDR3 DNA: TGTGCCAGCAGTCCCTCTTCCTACAATGAGCAGTTCTTC. It encodes CASSPSSYNEQFF.

This chain links TRBV7-2 with TRBJ2-1, with D possibly being TRBD2 (5 bases). The CDR3 covers 15 residues. V lost 1 base to trimming and J lost 7 bases, with 14 bases between them. The V gene's germline CDR1 is SGHTA and CDR2 FQGNSA. CDR3 nucleotides: TGTGCCAGCAGCTTAGTTGTAATGGGCGGGAATGAGCAGTTCTTC. Residues: CASSLVVMGGNEQFF.

The chain has TRBV6-6 and TRBJ2-3; D remains ambiguous. This CDR3 comprises 12 residues. CDR1 and CDR2 (germline): MNHNY, SVGAGI (reference sequence). Trimming took off 8 bases at V and 0 bases at J, with 6 bases between the two ends. This CDR3 is CASGFSTDTQYF. The CDR3 DNA is TGTGCCAGCGGGTTTAGCACAGATACGCAGTATTTT.

This clone was found once. The V call is TRBV9, the J call TRBJ2-1; D call uncertain. The CDR3 extends over 15 amino acids. Germline CDR1 reads SGDLS; CDR2 reads YYNGEE. The V gene lost 0 bases and the J gene lost 0 bases, with 7 bases spanning the gap. The CDR3 loop is CASSVAQFSYNEQFF. CDR3 nucleotides: TGTGCCAGCAGCGTAGCCCAATTCTCCTACAATGAGCAGTTCTTC.

This clone was counted only a few times. The gene calls are TRBV7-3 and TRBJ2-5; 7 nucleotides align to TRBD1. Trimming cost V 5 bases and J 5 bases; bases outside gene matches: 14. Germline CDR1 is SGHTA and CDR2 is FQGTGA. The CDR3 sequence is 16 residues long. The DNA of the CDR3 is TGTGCCAGCAGCCCCTCTGGACAGGCAGCCAGGGAGACCCAGTACTTC. Its protein is CASSPSGQAARETQYF.

The gene calls are TRBV11-3 and TRBJ2-7; D perhaps matches TRBD2 (5 bases). The CDR3 is made up of 12 amino acids. Germline V CDR1 and CDR2: SGHNT, YENEEA. With 2 bases removed from V and 4 bases from J, the gap between germline ends came to 6 bases. The CDR3 loop is CASSLSGYEQYF. As DNA, the CDR3 is TGTGCCAGCAGCTTATCGGGGTACGAGCAGTACTTC. Using reference TRBV11-3 and TRBJ2-7 for the parts outside the CDR3, the full variable domain is EAGVVQSPRYKIIEKKQPVAFWCNPISGHNTLYWYLQNLGQGPELLIRYENEEAVDDSQLPKDRFSAERLKGVDSTLKIQPAELGDSAVYLCASSLSGYEQYFGPGTRLTVT.

This chain connects TRBV5-6 to TRBJ1-6, with TRBD1 matching 10 bases. The CDR3 totals 15 residues. Germline values: CDR1 SGHDT, CDR2 YYEEEE. Losses at the gene ends were 6 bases for V and 7 bases for J; bases not matched to a gene: 7. CDR3: CASIRQGAGNSPLHF. The DNA of the CDR3 is TGTGCCAGCATCAGACAGGGGGCCGGCAATTCACCCCTCCACTTT. The full variable domain, completed using reference TRBV5-6 and TRBJ1-6, is DAGVTQSPTHLIKTRGQQVTLRCSPKSGHDTVSWYQQALGQGPQFIFQYYEEEERQRGNFPDRFSGHQFPNYSSELNVNALLLGDSALYLCASIRQGAGNSPLHFGNGTRLTVT.

In its sample, this clone was seen once. The chain uses TRBV7-9 and TRBJ2-1, with TRBD2 matching 10 bases. With 5 bases clipped from V and 5 bases from J, the junction kept 6 bases outside the gene matches. The CDR3 contains 15 residues. The germline V gene encodes CDR1 SEHNR and CDR2 FQNEAQ (reference sequence). In DNA form, the CDR3 reads TGTGCCAGCAGCCTTCCTAGCGGGAGTGACAATGAGCAGTTCTTC. Amino acids: CASSLPSGSDNEQFF.

The V gene is TRBV10-3, the J gene TRBJ1-1, with D possibly matching TRBD1 (5 bases). The CDR3 length is 13 residues. CDR1 ENHRY and CDR2 SYGVKD come from the germline V gene. Between the trimmed V and J ends, which lost 4 bases and 2 bases, there was a span of 8 bases. CDR3 nucleotide sequence: TGTGCCATCAGTGGGGACGGAAACACTGAAGCTTTCTTT. Protein: CAISGDGNTEAFF.